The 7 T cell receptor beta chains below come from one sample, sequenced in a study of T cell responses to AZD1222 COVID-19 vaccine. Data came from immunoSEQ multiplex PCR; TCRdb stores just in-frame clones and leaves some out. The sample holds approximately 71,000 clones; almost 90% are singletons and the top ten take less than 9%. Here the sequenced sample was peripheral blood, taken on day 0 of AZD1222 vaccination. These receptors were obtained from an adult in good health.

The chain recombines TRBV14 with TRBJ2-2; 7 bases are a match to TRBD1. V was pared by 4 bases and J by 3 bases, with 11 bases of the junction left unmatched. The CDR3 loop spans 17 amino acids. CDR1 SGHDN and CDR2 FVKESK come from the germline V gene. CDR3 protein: CASSRQAPTGDTGELFF. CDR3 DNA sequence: TGTGCCAGCAGCCGACAGGCCCCTACAGGGGACACCGGGGAGCTGTTTTTT.

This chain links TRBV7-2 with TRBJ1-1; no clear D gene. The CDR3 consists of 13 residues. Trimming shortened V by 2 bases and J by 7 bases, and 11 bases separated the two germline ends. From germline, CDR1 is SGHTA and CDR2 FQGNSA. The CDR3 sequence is CASSLYGLGEAFF. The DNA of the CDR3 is TGTGCCAGCAGCTTATATGGCCTCGGTGAAGCTTTCTTT. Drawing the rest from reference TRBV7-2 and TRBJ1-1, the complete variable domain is GAGVSQSPSNKVTEKGKDVELRCDPISGHTALYWYRQSLGQGLEFLIYFQGNSAPDKSGLPSDRFSAERTGGSVSTLTIQRTQQEDSAVYLCASSLYGLGEAFFGQGTRLTVV.

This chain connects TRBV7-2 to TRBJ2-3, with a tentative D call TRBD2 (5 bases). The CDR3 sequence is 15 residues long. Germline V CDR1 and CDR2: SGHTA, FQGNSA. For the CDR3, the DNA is TGTGCTGTCGAGGTCTGGTCGGGAAGCACAGATACGCAGTATTTT. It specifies CAVEVWSGSTDTQYF.

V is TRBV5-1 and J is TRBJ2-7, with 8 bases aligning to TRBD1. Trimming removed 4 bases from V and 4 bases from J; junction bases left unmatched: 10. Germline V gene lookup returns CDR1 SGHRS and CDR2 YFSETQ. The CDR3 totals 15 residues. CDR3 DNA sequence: TGCGCCAGCAGCACCGGGACAGGATCCCTTTACGAGCAGTACTTC. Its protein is CASSTGTGSLYEQYF.

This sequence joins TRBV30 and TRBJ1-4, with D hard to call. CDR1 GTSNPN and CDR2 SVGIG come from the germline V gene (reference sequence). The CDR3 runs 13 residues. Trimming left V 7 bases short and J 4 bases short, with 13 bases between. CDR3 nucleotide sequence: TGTGCCTCCTCGACCTTAATTAATGAAAAACTGTTTTTT. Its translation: CASSTLINEKLFF.

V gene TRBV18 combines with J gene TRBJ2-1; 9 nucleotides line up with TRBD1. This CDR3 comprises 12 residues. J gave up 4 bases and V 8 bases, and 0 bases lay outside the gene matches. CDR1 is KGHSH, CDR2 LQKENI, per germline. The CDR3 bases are TGTGCCAGCGGACAGGGGTACAATGAGCAGTTCTTC. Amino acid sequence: CASGQGYNEQFF.

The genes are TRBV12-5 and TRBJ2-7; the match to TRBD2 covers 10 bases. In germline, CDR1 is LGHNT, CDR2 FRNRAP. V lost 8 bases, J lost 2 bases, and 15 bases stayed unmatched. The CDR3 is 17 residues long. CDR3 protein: CASRPGWGLAGAYEQYF. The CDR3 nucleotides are TGTGCTAGTCGTCCAGGGTGGGGGCTAGCGGGAGCCTACGAGCAGTACTTC.